These 26 T cell receptor beta chains share one sample of origin, sequenced in a study of Graves' ophthalmopathy and Graves' hyperthyroidism. Researchers took RNA transcripts and amplified TCR beta CDR3 regions from them. Second-round multiplex PCR came after first-round RT-PCR with HTBI primers. TCRdb re-called the multiplex PCR reads through MiXCR, storing one row per CDR3 protein. The table shows 350,000 to 450,000 distinct CDR3 sequences, with roughly 20% occurring only once. Sequencing input: peripheral blood. These receptors all stem from a woman younger than 30 with stable Graves' hyperthyroidism.

As for this clonotype: A single base separates this from a much larger clone, so it may be a read error. This chain connects TRBV6-2 or TRBV6-3 to TRBJ2-6; D may match TRBD1 or TRBD2 (5 bases each). Germline V gene sequence: CDR1 MNHEY, CDR2 SVGEGT. There are 14 residues in the CDR3. The CDR3 DNA is TGTGCCAGCAGTTACTCGGACGGGGCCGACGTCCTGACTTTC. Its protein is CASSYSDGADVLTF.

The chain couples TRBV5-1 to TRBJ2-2; 8 bases are shared with TRBD1. CDR1 and CDR2 from the germline V gene are SGHRS and YFSETQ. This CDR3 spans 14 amino acids. With 4 bases clipped from V and 4 bases from J, the junction kept 3 bases outside the gene matches. The DNA of the CDR3 is TGCGCCAGCAGCCGGACAGGGACCACCGGGGAGCTGTTTTTT. Its protein product is CASSRTGTTGELFF.

This clonotype was seen more than once but under ten times. This chain links TRBV7-2 with TRBJ1-3; D ambiguous. V dropped 0 bases and J dropped 9 bases, with 6 bases sitting between them. Germline V CDR1 and CDR2: SGHTA, FQGNSA. The length of the CDR3 is 12 residues. The CDR3 region has the DNA TGTGCCAGCAGCTTAGCGGTTGGCACCATATATTTT. Translated, it gives CASSLAVGTIYF.

This clonotype was counted at least ten times. The rearrangement uses TRBV11-1 and TRBJ2-7; 13 bases agree with TRBD2. The CDR3 covers 17 residues. V was clipped by 5 bases and J by 2 bases; unmatched bases: 9. Germline V gene data show CDR1 as SGHAT and CDR2 as FQDESV (reference sequence). CDR3 nucleotide sequence: TGTGCCAGCAGCCCAGGACTAGCGGGAGTGAGTACCTACGAGCAGTACTTC. The encoded protein is CASSPGLAGVSTYEQYF.

This clonotype was seen at least ten times. The chain has TRBV7-6 and TRBJ2-5, with 10 nucleotides matching TRBD2. The CDR3 is made up of 16 amino acids. The V segment lost 4 bases and the J segment 2 bases; nucleotides outside the gene matches: 7. CDR1 is SGHVS, CDR2 FNYEAQ, per germline. In DNA form, the CDR3 reads TGTGCCAGCAGCTCCAGACTAGCGGGCGAACAAGAGACCCAGTACTTC. Its translation: CASSSRLAGEQETQYF.

This clonotype was found a few times. J is TRBJ2-2 and V is TRBV7-2, with D perhaps TRBD2 (5 bases). The V gene lost 4 bases and the J gene lost 5 bases, with 11 bases spanning the gap. CDR1 is SGHTA and CDR2 is FQGNSA in the germline V gene. CDR3 length equals 14 residues. In DNA form, the CDR3 reads TGTGCCAGCAGCTACGGGGTGGGGACCGGGGAGCTGTTTTTT. Translated, it gives CASSYGVGTGELFF.

At least ten counts were recorded for this clonotype. This rearrangement joins TRBV12-3 or TRBV12-4 to TRBJ2-7, with 7 bases identical to TRBD2. This CDR3 spans 15 amino acids. Germline trimming cut 4 bases from V and 7 bases from J; bases unmatched to any gene: 13. CDR3 residues: CASSWVAGPTGEQYF. The DNA of the CDR3 is TGTGCCAGCAGTTGGGTAGCGGGTCCGACGGGGGAGCAGTACTTC.

Many counts were recorded for this clonotype. The chain employs TRBV5-8 and TRBJ1-1, with 8 bases that match TRBD1. The length of the CDR3 is 14 residues. CDR1 SGHTS and CDR2 YDEGEE come from the germline V gene. Trimming took 4 bases from V and 6 from J; bases not matched to a gene: 8. CDR3 in DNA: TGTGCCAGCAGCCGCGACAGGGGAAGGGCTGAAGCTTTCTTT. Encoded protein: CASSRDRGRAEAFF.

The sample holds many counts of this clonotype. The chain combines TRBV12-3 or TRBV12-4 with TRBJ2-7; 9 positions agree with TRBD2. CDR3 size: 15 residues. V shed 3 bases and J 5 bases; nucleotides not matched to a gene: 8. The CDR3 DNA sequence: TGTGCCAGCAGTTTGAGAATAGCGGGAGCGGACGAGCAGTACTTC. Encoded protein: CASSLRIAGADEQYF.

This clonotype was counted many times. The chain is built from TRBV28 and TRBJ1-5; D call uncertain. Trimming pared 2 bases from V and 0 bases from J, leaving 8 bases between. The CDR3 loop spans 15 amino acids. Germline V gives CDR1 MDHEN, CDR2 SYDVKM. The CDR3 region is CASSLRIHSNQPQHF. For the CDR3, the DNA is TGTGCCAGCAGTTTAAGGATACATAGCAATCAGCCCCAGCATTTT.

This clonotype was observed many times. The chain combines TRBV29-1 with TRBJ1-1, with TRBD1 as a possible D gene (6 bases). The V end was cut by 7 bases, the J end by 1 base, with 16 bases between. The germline gives CDR1 SQVTM, CDR2 ANQGSEA. CDR3 length: 14 residues. The CDR3 DNA reads as TGCAGCGCAAGCCAGGGGTGGAGGAACACTGAAGCTTTCTTT. This gives the protein CSASQGWRNTEAFF.

Many counts were recorded for this clonotype. V gene TRBV28 combines with J gene TRBJ1-2, with unresolved D. The CDR3 length is 18 residues. Germline V lookup: CDR1 MDHEN, CDR2 SYDVKM. Trimming left V 2 bases short and J 0 bases short, with 19 bases between. The CDR3 DNA follows: TGTGCCAGCAGTTTAAACCCTCGAAGGCGGGCGGCTAACTATGGCTACACCTTC. This codes for CASSLNPRRRAANYGYTF.

J is TRBJ2-7 and V is TRBV28; D might be TRBD2 (6 bases). With 6 bases removed from V and 6 bases from J, the gap between germline ends came to 12 bases. Germline V gives CDR1 MDHEN, CDR2 SYDVKM. This CDR3 spans 12 amino acids. CDR3 amino acids: CASRGVGGEQYF. The CDR3 nucleotides are TGTGCCAGCAGGGGCGTGGGGGGCGAGCAGTACTTC.

This clonotype has a count of ten or more. This chain uses TRBV15 with TRBJ2-5; the D is unclear. This CDR3 comprises 15 residues. The germline V and J ends were trimmed by 0 bases and 2 bases, with 10 bases remaining between them. CDR1 is LNHNV and CDR2 is YYDKDF in the germline V gene (reference sequence). The CDR3 sequence: CATSRDRQTQETQYF. CDR3 sequence (DNA): TGTGCCACCAGCAGAGATCGGCAGACTCAAGAGACCCAGTACTTC.

This rearrangement joins TRBV28 to TRBJ1-1; TRBD1 agrees at 8 bases. V dropped 3 bases and J dropped 6; count of bases not matched to a gene: 12. There are 16 residues in the CDR3. Germline CDR1 reads MDHEN; CDR2 reads SYDVKM. The CDR3 spells CASSLGGRGHQSEAFF. CDR3 in DNA: TGTGCCAGCAGTTTGGGGGGCAGGGGGCATCAGTCTGAAGCTTTCTTT. The variable domain in full, with the rest retrieved from reference TRBV28 and TRBJ1-1, is DVKVTQSSRYLVKRTGEKVFLECVQDMDHENMFWYRQDPGLGLRLIYFSYDVKMKEKGDIPEGYSVSREKKERFSLILESASTNQTSMYLCASSLGGRGHQSEAFFGQGTRLTVV.

This sequence joins TRBV10-2 and TRBJ2-7; D remains ambiguous. V dropped 6 bases and J dropped 6 bases, with 15 bases sitting between them. The CDR3 totals 13 residues. CDR1 and CDR2 (germline): WSHSY, SAAADI. The CDR3 nucleotides are TGCGCCAGCAGGGACCATCTGGAAGGCGAGCAGTACTTC. Translated, it gives CASRDHLEGEQYF.

Note on this clonotype: An end of the junction differs from the germline gene, which may be a read error. The chain joins TRBV7-8 to TRBJ2-7, with D maybe TRBD1 (5 bases). The germline V gene encodes CDR1 SGHVS and CDR2 FQNEAQ. This CDR3 has 13 residues. The CDR3 protein is CASIPRQSHDQYF. CDR3 nucleotide sequence: TGTGCCAGCATCCCCCGACAGTCCCACGATCAGTACTTC. The full variable domain, in which reference TRBV7-8 and TRBJ2-7 provide the parts outside the CDR3, is GAGVSQSPRYKVAKRGQDVALRCDPISGHVSLFWYQQALGQGPEFLTYFQNEAQLDKSGLPSDRFFAERPEGSVSTLKIQRTQQEDSAVYLCASIPRQSHDQYFGPGTRLTVT.

This clonotype was seen ten or more times. This could be a read error, since a much larger clone is one nucleotide away. The CDR3: CASSYSTEETKYF. The CDR3 DNA sequence: TGTGCCAGCAGTTACTCGACGGAAGAGACCAAGTACTTC. The chain uses TRBV6-2 or TRBV6-3 and TRBJ2-5; D is undetermined. The CDR3 runs to 13 residues. Germline V lookup: CDR1 MNHEY, CDR2 SVGEGT.

This clonotype was counted at least ten times. The rearrangement joins TRBV25-1 to TRBJ2-7; the match to TRBD2 covers 8 bases. From germline, CDR1 is MGHDK and CDR2 SYGVNS. Losses at the gene ends were 4 bases for V and 5 bases for J; bases not matched to a gene: 10. The CDR3 runs to 15 residues. CDR3 sequence: CASSATSRGGHEQYF. In nucleotides, the CDR3 is TGTGCCAGCAGTGCTACCTCTCGGGGGGGCCACGAGCAGTACTTC.

In this sample, this clonotype turned up many times. The chain is built from TRBV11-2 and TRBJ2-2, with 11 bases fitting TRBD1. The length of the CDR3 is 16 residues. Germline CDR1 and CDR2: SGHAT and FQNNGV. V was clipped by 4 bases and J by 4 bases; unmatched bases: 5. The CDR3 reads CASSSRTGGSTGELFF. The CDR3 coding sequence is TGTGCCAGCAGCTCTAGGACAGGGGGCAGCACCGGGGAGCTGTTTTTT.

This clonotype appeared many times. The rearrangement uses TRBV29-1 and TRBJ1-1; D call uncertain. Germline V gene data show CDR1 as SQVTM and CDR2 as ANQGSEA. V lost 3 bases and J lost 1, with 6 bases in between. The CDR3 loop spans 12 amino acids. In DNA, the CDR3 is TGCAGCGTTGAGGTTGAGAACACTGAAGCTTTCTTT. Protein sequence: CSVEVENTEAFF.

The gene calls are TRBV28 and TRBJ2-6; weak D call: TRBD1 (5 bases). Germline V CDR1 and CDR2: MDHEN, SYDVKM. There are 15 residues in the CDR3. The germline V and J ends were trimmed by 5 bases and 1 base, with 9 bases remaining between them. CDR3 sequence (DNA): TGTGCCAGCAGTACCCAGGGATCTGGGGCCAACGTCCTGACTTTC. Its protein is CASSTQGSGANVLTF.

This clonotype was seen at least ten times. The chain joins TRBV28 to TRBJ2-5; tentative D call: TRBD2 (5 bases). Trimming took off 2 bases at V and 4 bases at J, with 14 bases between the two ends. CDR1 and CDR2 (germline): MDHEN, SYDVKM. The CDR3 totals 15 residues. The CDR3 bases are TGTGCCAGCAGTTTAAGCGGCATAACGGGAGAGACCCAGTACTTC. This encodes CASSLSGITGETQYF. The variable domain in full, completed from reference TRBV28 and TRBJ2-5, reads DVKVTQSSRYLVKRTGEKVFLECVQDMDHENMFWYRQDPGLGLRLIYFSYDVKMKEKGDIPEGYSVSREKKERFSLILESASTNQTSMYLCASSLSGITGETQYFGPGTRLLVL.

Worth noting for this clonotype: It may be a read error: a sequence one base away is much more abundant. This CDR3 fails to terminate in the conserved phenylalanine or tryptophan, so it likely reflects a read error. The chain links TRBV19 to TRBJ1-1, with TRBD1 matching 12 bases. Germline values: CDR1 LNHDA, CDR2 SQIVND (reference sequence). Trimming took 7 bases from V and 8 from J; bases not matched to a gene: 8. The CDR3 length is 14 residues. This CDR3 is CASNTGTGGGEAFL. As DNA, the CDR3 is TGTGCCAGTAATACCGGGACAGGGGGCGGAGAAGCTTTCTTG.

This clonotype was observed many times. This CDR3 reads CASSLGPRREVYTGELFF. CDR3 in DNA: TGCGCCAGCAGCTTGGGACCCCGCCGGGAGGTATACACCGGGGAGCTGTTTTTT. This chain joins TRBV5-1 and TRBJ2-2; 7 nucleotides line up with TRBD2. The CDR3 is 18 amino acids. Germline V CDR1 and CDR2: SGHRS, YFSETQ. The ends lost 0 bases at V and 3 bases at J; junction bases unmatched: 11.

This clonotype was recorded a few times. The chain has TRBV11-3 and TRBJ2-2; no clear D. There are 15 residues in the CDR3. V was trimmed by 5 bases and J by 0 bases, leaving 10 bases between them. Germline CDR1 reads SGHNT; CDR2 reads YENEEA. The CDR3 nucleotides read TGTGCCAGCAGCCTGGACGGATCGAACACCGGGGAGCTGTTTTTT. Protein product: CASSLDGSNTGELFF.